A selection of T cell receptor beta chains follows, all from one sample in a study of T cell repertoires in cytomegalovirus infection. TCRdb fed the reads into MiXCR, producing one record per CDR3 protein. Of about 360,000 distinct CDR3 sequences listed, over 15% are singletons. Sequenced: PBMCs. Receptors originate from a human donor in good health (CMV status not recorded). Some clones in this sample may be carry-over from other donors' samples. The CDR3 runs from the conserved cysteine through the conserved F or W. D genes are given only for firm matches. Size tells how often a clone was seen (once, few, many) or the class of an expanded clone, and some rows leave it out.

V gene	D gene	J gene	clone size	CDR3 DNA	CDR3 protein
TRBV7-2	NA	TRBJ2-1	many	TGTGCCAGCAGCTTACGCGTGGGCCTCAGCTCCTACAATGAGCAGTTCTTC	CASSLRVGLSSYNEQFF
TRBV2	TRBD1	TRBJ1-4	few	TGTGCCAGCAGTTCTCGACAGGGGGCGCGTGAAAAACTGTTTTTT	CASSSRQGAREKLFF
TRBV24-1	TRBD2	TRBJ2-1	many	TGTGCCACCAGTGACGCCACTAGCGGAACATACAATGAGCAGTTCTTC	CATSDATSGTYNEQFF
TRBV7-9	TRBD2	TRBJ2-5	many	TGTGCCAGCAGCCCTCCTAGCGGTGGGGAGGAGACCCAGTACTTC	CASSPPSGGEETQYF
TRBV7-8	TRBD1	TRBJ2-2	many	TGTGCCAGCAGCTTCCGGGACAGGGGGGGCACCGGGGAGCTGTTTTTT	CASSFRDRGGTGELFF
TRBV7-9	NA	TRBJ1-4	many	TGTGCCAGCAGCTTGAGTTTCGGCAGGGAAGGGACTAATGAAAAACTGTTTTTT	CASSLSFGREGTNEKLFF
TRBV7-2	NA	TRBJ1-2	many	TGTGCCAGCGGGTTGCTCGGACCCACAGGCTACACCTTC	CASGLLGPTGYTF
TRBV11-2	NA	TRBJ2-5	many	TGTGCCAGCAGCTTAGGAGGGGGTGTCCCCGAGACCCAGTACTTC	CASSLGGGVPETQYF
TRBV20-1	TRBD1	TRBJ1-6	NA	TGCAGTGCTAGAGTGTTGGGGACAGGGGGGGATTCACCCCTCCACTTT	CSARVLGTGGDSPLHF
TRBV6-1	NA	TRBJ1-1	few	TGTGCCAGCAATGACGTAGGGGGGAACACTGAAGCTTTCTTT	CASNDVGGNTEAFF
TRBV19	NA	TRBJ1-5	NA	TGTGCCAGTAGTATCCAAGCAGGGGAGTACAATCAGCCCCAGCATTTT	CASSIQAGEYNQPQHF
TRBV6-6	NA	TRBJ1-2	many	TGTGCCAGCAGTTACTCGATGTTACGGGGGGTTGAGGGCTACACCTTC	CASSYSMLRGVEGYTF
TRBV5-6	TRBD1	TRBJ2-7	NA	TGTGCCAGCAGCTTTGGGACAGGGGCCGGGGTTTACGAGCAGTACTTC	CASSFGTGAGVYEQYF
TRBV5-1	TRBD2	TRBJ2-1	few	TGCGCCAGCAGCTTGGGACCTAACTGGGCGGGGGCCTACAATGAGCAGTTCTTC	CASSLGPNWAGAYNEQFF
TRBV12-3/TRBV12-4	NA	TRBJ2-1	NA	TGTGCCAGCAGGGGCGGGACAGATCCATCCTACAATGAGCAGTTCTTC	CASRGGTDPSYNEQFF
TRBV20-1	NA	TRBJ2-1	NA	TGCAGTGCCTTGAGGGGGTACAATGAGCAGTTCTTC	CSALRGYNEQFF
TRBV7-2	NA	TRBJ2-3	many	TGTGCCAGCAGCTTCAGAGAGGGTACGCAGTATTTT	CASSFREGTQYF
TRBV2	NA	TRBJ2-1	NA	TGTGCCAGCCCGAGTTGGAATGAGCAGTTCTTC	CASPSWNEQFF
TRBV7-2	NA	TRBJ2-1	many	TGTGCCAGCAGCTTTTTGGCTGATTCCTACAATGAGCAGTTCTTC	CASSFLADSYNEQFF
TRBV7-2	TRBD1	TRBJ2-5	many	TGTGCCAGCACCCCAATGACAGGGAGTGGGGAGACCCAGTACTTC	CASTPMTGSGETQYF
TRBV29-1	TRBD2	TRBJ2-1	NA	TGCAGCGTTGAAGAAAGGGGACTAGCGGGAGGGGTTTACAATGAGCAGTTCTTC	CSVEERGLAGGVYNEQFF
TRBV6-1	NA	TRBJ2-3	once	TGTGCCAGCAGGGAGGGACTCATCAAAGATACGCAGTATTTT	CASREGLIKDTQYF
TRBV10-3	TRBD1	TRBJ2-4	NA	TGTGCCATCAGTGAGTCCGGACAGGGGGTTCAGTACTTC	CAISESGQGVQYF
TRBV7-6	TRBD1	TRBJ2-7	NA	TGTGCCAGCAGCCAATTAAAATCGGGACAGGGGGTCGAGCAGTACTTC	CASSQLKSGQGVEQYF
TRBV18	NA	TRBJ2-3	NA	TGTGCCAGCTCACCTCCCAGCCAGGAAAATTTGGTGCAGTATTTT	CASSPPSQENLVQYF
TRBV7-6	NA	TRBJ2-1	many	TGTGCCAGCAGCTTAGTTGGGACCGAGCAGTTCTTC	CASSLVGTEQFF
TRBV10-3	NA	TRBJ2-5	few	TGTGCCATCAGTGGGGTAGCTTACCAAGAGACCCAGTACTTC	CAISGVAYQETQYF
TRBV28	TRBD1	TRBJ1-2	few	TGTGCCAGCAGAGAGACAGGGGGCGACTATGGCTACACCTTC	CASRETGGDYGYTF
TRBV12-5	NA	TRBJ2-3	NA	TGTGCTAGTGGCCCCCCGGATACGGATACGCAGTATTTT	CASGPPDTDTQYF
TRBV7-2	NA	TRBJ1-2	NA	TGTGCCAGCCGTAACAGGGATTACGCTTACTATGGCTACACCTTC	CASRNRDYAYYGYTF
TRBV6-2/TRBV6-3	NA	TRBJ2-1	NA	TGTGCCAGCAGGGGGTTCTACAATGAGCAGTTCTTC	CASRGFYNEQFF
TRBV6-1	TRBD2	TRBJ2-2	many	TGTGCCAGCAAGAGCGGGGGGGCGTGGACCGGGGAGCTGTTTTTT	CASKSGGAWTGELFF
TRBV28	NA	TRBJ1-5	many	TGTGCCAGCGGGAGGGACACATATCAGCCCCAGCATTTT	CASGRDTYQPQHF
TRBV7-2	TRBD2	TRBJ2-5	many	TGTGCCAGCAGCCTTTGGACTAGCGGGAATCTAGAGACCCAGTACTTC	CASSLWTSGNLETQYF
TRBV6-1	TRBD2	TRBJ2-3	few	TGTGCCAGCAGTGAGAGCGGGAGTTGGACAGATACGCAGTATTTT	CASSESGSWTDTQYF
TRBV7-4	NA	TRBJ1-1	NA	TGTGCCAGCAGCCACACAGGGTTAAACACTGAAGCTTTCTTT	CASSHTGLNTEAFF
TRBV12-3/TRBV12-4	TRBD2	TRBJ2-7	many	TGTGCCAGCAGTTTAGCCCTAGCGGGAGCCCGGGAGCAGTACTTC	CASSLALAGAREQYF
TRBV7-9	NA	TRBJ1-3	NA	TGTGCCAGCAGCCATGACACCTCTGGAAACACCATATATTTT	CASSHDTSGNTIYF